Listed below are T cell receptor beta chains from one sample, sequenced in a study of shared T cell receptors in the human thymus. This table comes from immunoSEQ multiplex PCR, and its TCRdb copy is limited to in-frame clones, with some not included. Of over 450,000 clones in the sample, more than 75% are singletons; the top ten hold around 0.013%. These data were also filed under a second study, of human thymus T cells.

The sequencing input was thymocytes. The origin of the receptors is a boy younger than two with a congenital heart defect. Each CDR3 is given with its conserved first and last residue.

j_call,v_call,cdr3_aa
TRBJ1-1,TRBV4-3,CASSQVWTPNTEAFF
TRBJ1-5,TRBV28,CASSLGDRVGTRSQHF
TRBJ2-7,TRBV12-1,CATDMKGVRYEQYF
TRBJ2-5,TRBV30,CAWSVAAVQETQYF
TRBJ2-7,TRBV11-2,CASSLGGGLAGDYEQYF
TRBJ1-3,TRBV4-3,CASSQRNYRGRQNGNTIYF
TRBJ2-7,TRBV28,CASSLGGRGTRLRPYEQYF
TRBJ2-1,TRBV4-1,CASSQDRLAEYNEQFF
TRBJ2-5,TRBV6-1,CASSAAGFQETQYF
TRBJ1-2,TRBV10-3,CAISEMVGHQKGGYTF
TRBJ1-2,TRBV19,CASSDSGQTPLYGYTF
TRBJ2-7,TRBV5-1,CASSLQGEGRERGRASYEQYF
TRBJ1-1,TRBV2,CASFGQNTEAFF
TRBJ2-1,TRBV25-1,CASSGTGSNEQFF
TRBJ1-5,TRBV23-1,CVPQGAVQPQHF